Each of the 25 T cell receptor beta chains below was sequenced from the same sample in a study of radiation and T cells in renal cell carcinoma. Profiled with immunoSEQ multiplex PCR; TCRdb holds only in-frame clones, not every one. The sample consists of about 91,000 clones, under 90% of them appearing once. Regarding time point: baseline pretreatment blood. The treatment here: 15 Gy SBRT to primary tumor, nephrectomy 4 weeks later. Sequencing was performed on blood, taken from a patient whose treatment included radiotherapy and nephrectomy. The receptors come from a man aged 60-69 years with renal cell carcinoma.

V is TRBV27 and J is TRBJ2-1, with 8 bases matching TRBD2. The V gene's germline CDR1 is MNHEY and CDR2 SMNVEV (reference sequence). Germline trimming cut 7 bases from V and 7 bases from J; bases unmatched to any gene: 6. The CDR3 is made up of 13 amino acids. The CDR3 region is CASNREGLNEQFF. The DNA of the CDR3 is TGTGCCAGCAATCGGGAGGGCCTAAATGAGCAGTTCTTC.

The chain employs TRBV5-1 and TRBJ2-7, with D uncertain. V was shortened by 2 bases and J by 0 bases, with 15 bases between the two germline ends. The CDR3 totals 16 residues. CDR1 is SGHRS and CDR2 is YFSETQ in the germline V gene. The CDR3 region is CASSFTDGYASYEQYF. CDR3 bases: TGCGCCAGCAGCTTTACGGACGGATACGCCTCCTACGAGCAGTACTTC. Complete variable domain (other parts from reference TRBV5-1 and TRBJ2-7): KAGVTQTPRYLIKTRGQQVTLSCSPISGHRSVSWYQQTPGQGLQFLFEYFSETQRNKGNFPGRFSGRQFSNSRSEMNVSTLELGDSALYLCASSFTDGYASYEQYFGPGTRLTVT.

A note on this clone: At one of its ends the junction is not consistent with the germline gene, which may arise from a read error. The V gene is TRBV4-2, the J gene TRBJ2-5; no definite D call. This CDR3 has 12 amino acids. Germline assignment: CDR1 LGHNA and CDR2 YNFKEQ. The CDR3 DNA follows: TGTGCCAGCAGCCAGCCATCCCCAGAGACGCACTTC. The encoded protein is CASSQPSPETHF.

The chain combines TRBV7-8 with TRBJ2-2; D possibly corresponds to TRBD1 (6 bases). Germline V lookup: CDR1 SGHVS, CDR2 FQNEAQ. Trimming removed 5 bases from V and 4 bases from J, with 14 bases in between. The CDR3 runs to 15 residues. CDR3 DNA sequence: TGTGCCAGCAGCCCTCACAGGGCCATCACCGGGGAGCTGTTTTTT. Translation: CASSPHRAITGELFF.

The rearrangement uses TRBV5-1 and TRBJ2-7; D not resolved. Trimming took 0 bases from V and 2 from J, leaving 15 bases between them. The germline gives CDR1 SGHRS, CDR2 YFSETQ. This CDR3 comprises 16 residues. CDR3 protein: CASSLDGSSHPYEQYF. The CDR3 coding sequence is TGCGCCAGCAGCTTGGACGGGTCTAGTCATCCCTACGAGCAGTACTTC.

This clone was recorded only once. The V call is TRBV5-4, the J call TRBJ1-4, with 8 bases lining up with TRBD1. Germline trimming cut 4 bases from V and 11 bases from J; bases unmatched to any gene: 13. This CDR3 spans 15 amino acids. Germline CDR1 reads SGHNT; CDR2 reads YYREEE (reference sequence). This CDR3 is CASSPSGGSPRKLFF. CDR3 bases: TGTGCCAGCAGCCCGTCAGGGGGCAGTCCGAGGAAACTGTTTTTT.

A single count supports this clone. The CDR3 loop is CASTPPSTGRGHGYTF. In DNA, the CDR3 is TGTGCCAGTACCCCCCCCTCGACAGGTAGAGGTCATGGCTACACCTTC. The gene calls are TRBV19 and TRBJ1-2; a possible D gene is TRBD1 (6 bases). The CDR3 runs to 16 residues. Germline loops: CDR1 LNHDA, CDR2 SQIVND (reference sequence). Between the trimmed V and J ends, which lost 7 bases and 6 bases, there was a span of 24 bases.

This clone was recorded a few times. The chain combines TRBV7-9 with TRBJ2-7, with D possibly being TRBD1 (5 bases). Germline V CDR1 and CDR2: SEHNR, FQNEAQ (reference sequence). This CDR3 is built from 16 residues. V shed 4 bases and J shed 4 bases, with 20 bases lying between them. CDR3 nucleotides: TGTGCCAGCAGCTCGAATCGACAGAAATGGGGATACGAGCAGTACTTC. It specifies CASSSNRQKWGYEQYF.

The chain combines TRBV6-6 with TRBJ1-5; D gene uncertain. Trimming took off 6 bases at V and 0 bases at J, with 12 bases between the two ends. Germline-derived CDR1 and CDR2 are MNHNY and SVGAGI (reference sequence). The CDR3 contains 15 residues. The CDR3: CASSADGYSNQPQHF. The CDR3 DNA follows: TGTGCCAGCAGCGCGGACGGATATAGCAATCAGCCCCAGCATTTT.

This clone occurred once. The chain couples TRBV21-1 to TRBJ2-7; the table gives TRBD1 as D, unverified against the DNA. TRBV21-1 is marked as a pseudogene. CDR3 length: 14 residues. CDR3: CASSKGGHRGEQYF. CDR3 sequence (DNA): TGTGCCAGCAGCAAAGGGGGGCATCGAGGCGAGCAGTACTTC.

V and J are TRBV19 and TRBJ2-2, with a tentative D call TRBD1 (5 bases). Trimming cost V 0 bases and J 1 base, with 15 bases left between them. CDR1 is LNHDA and CDR2 is SQIVND in the germline V gene (reference sequence). This CDR3 is 18 amino acids long. The CDR3 bases are TGTGCCAGTAGTATAGATCAGAGGACACCCCTGAACACCGGGGAGCTGTTTTTT. Residues: CASSIDQRTPLNTGELFF. The full variable domain, completed using reference TRBV19 and TRBJ2-2, is DGGITQSPKYLFRKEGQNVTLSCEQNLNHDAMYWYRQDPGQGLRLIYYSQIVNDFQKGDIAEGYSVSREKKESFPLTVTSAQKNPTAFYLCASSIDQRTPLNTGELFFGEGSRLTVL.

V is TRBV25-1 and J is TRBJ2-5, with D perhaps TRBD1 (6 bases). The V and J ends lost 4 bases and 2 bases respectively, with 8 bases between them. The CDR3 contains 13 residues. Germline loops: CDR1 MGHDK, CDR2 SYGVNS. The CDR3 is CASSGTVQETQYF. The CDR3 bases are TGTGCCAGCAGTGGGACAGTTCAAGAGACCCAGTACTTC.

The chain couples TRBV21-1 to TRBJ1-3. TRBV21-1 is given as a pseudogene. This CDR3 comprises 17 residues. CDR3 sequence reads: CASSKTGLTVFGNTIYF. The CDR3 bases are TGTGCCAGCAGCAAAACGGGCCTTACGGTATTTGGAAACACCATATATTTT.

In its sample, this clone was seen once. The chain employs TRBV9 and TRBJ2-7, with 8 bases matching TRBD1. The CDR3 runs 13 residues. The ends lost 3 bases at V and 2 bases at J; junction bases unmatched: 1. CDR1 is SGDLS and CDR2 is YYNGEE in the germline V gene. The CDR3 bases are TGTGCCAGCAGCGAGGGACAGGCCTACGAGCAGTACTTC. Translated, it gives CASSEGQAYEQYF.

The chain is built from TRBV5-8 and TRBJ2-7; D not resolved. CDR1 SGHTS and CDR2 YDEGEE come from the germline V gene. The V end lost 2 bases, the J end lost 5 bases, and 8 bases lay between the germline ends. The CDR3 covers 12 residues. As DNA, the CDR3 is TGTGCCAGCAGCTTTGGCATCCACGAGCAGTACTTC. Its translation: CASSFGIHEQYF.

This clone was recorded once. This chain uses TRBV4-1 with TRBJ1-2, with a tentative D call TRBD1 (5 bases). V was shortened by 0 bases and J by 2 bases, with 10 bases between the two germline ends. Germline V gene sequence: CDR1 MGHRA, CDR2 YSYEKL. This CDR3 region has 15 residues. This CDR3 reads CASSQEWDPNYGYTF. The CDR3 DNA is TGCGCCAGCAGCCAAGAGTGGGACCCGAACTATGGCTACACCTTC.

This chain uses TRBV21-1 with TRBJ1-5. TRBV21-1 is reported as a pseudogene. This CDR3 region has 15 residues. The CDR3 DNA is TGTGCCAGCACCCGCGGGGCCCATAGCAATCAGCCCCAGCATTTT. It translates to CASTRGAHSNQPQHF.

V gene TRBV7-8 combines with J gene TRBJ2-5; weak D call: TRBD1 (6 bases). CDR3 length equals 15 residues. Trimming left V 7 bases short and J 5 bases short, with 20 bases between. The germline CDR1 and CDR2 sequences are SGHVS and FQNEAQ. The CDR3 DNA follows: TGTGCCAGCACCTCCGCCGTTACAGGGCTGGAGACCCAGTACTTC. Its protein product is CASTSAVTGLETQYF.

CDR3 DNA sequence: TGTGCCAGCAGCCCAGCATTTAATCAGCCCCAGCATTTT. Its protein is CASSPAFNQPQHF. The rearrangement uses TRBV7-6 and TRBJ1-5; no definite D call. Per germline, CDR1 SGHVS and CDR2 FNYEAQ. V shed 5 bases and J shed 4 bases, with 9 bases lying between them. CDR3 size: 13 residues.

The chain carries TRBV6-6 and TRBJ2-1; 13 bases match TRBD2. The ends lost 5 bases at V and 7 bases at J; junction bases unmatched: 5. Germline V gene sequence: CDR1 MNHNY, CDR2 SVGAGI (reference sequence). This CDR3 is built from 15 residues. CDR3 DNA: TGTGCCAGCAGTCATCCGGGACTAGCGGGGAATGAGCAGTTCTTC. This translates into CASSHPGLAGNEQFF.

The rearrangement joins TRBV6-1 to TRBJ1-2; 7 bases line up with TRBD1. CDR1 and CDR2 (germline): MNHNS, SASEGT. The CDR3 is 12 amino acids. V was pared by 4 bases and J by 10 bases, with 6 bases of the junction left unmatched. CDR3 sequence (DNA): TGTGCCAGCAGTGTTCCAGGGGGGGACTACACCTTC. Amino acids: CASSVPGGDYTF.

The DNA of the CDR3 is TGTGCCAGCATAGAACTAGCGAAGCAGTTCTTC. This encodes CASIELAKQFF. The chain recombines TRBV6-1 with TRBJ2-1; TRBD2 matches at 7 bases. V lost 7 bases to trimming and J lost 11 bases; unmatched junction nucleotides: 5. Germline values: CDR1 MNHNS, CDR2 SASEGT. The CDR3 is 11 residues long.

V usage is TRBV20-1 and J usage is TRBJ2-7; D remains unclear. V was pared by 7 bases and J by 4 bases, with 11 bases between. The CDR3 spans 11 residues. Per germline, CDR1 DFQATT and CDR2 SNEGSKA (reference sequence). CDR3 DNA sequence: TGCAGTGGGCAGGTATTATACGAGCAGTACTTC. Translation gives CSGQVLYEQYF.

The chain has TRBV19 and TRBJ1-5; 8 nucleotides align to TRBD1. Trimming took 5 bases from V and 1 from J; bases not matched to a gene: 4. Germline lookup yields CDR1 LNHDA and CDR2 SQIVND (reference sequence). The CDR3 spans 15 residues. CDR3 coding DNA: TGTGCCAGTAGTGCGGACAGGGCAAGCAATCAGCCCCAGCATTTT. Translated: CASSADRASNQPQHF.

The rearrangement links TRBV5-1 to TRBJ2-5; 11 positions agree with TRBD1. The CDR3 has 16 amino acids. Losses at the gene ends were 3 bases for V and 3 bases for J; bases not matched to a gene: 7. Germline CDR1 and CDR2: SGHRS and YFSETQ. CDR3 in DNA: TGCGCCAGCAGCTGGACTCCGGGACAGGGGGAAGAGACCCAGTACTTC. Its protein product is CASSWTPGQGEETQYF.